The 21 T cell receptor beta chains below come from one sample, sequenced in a study of blood T cell repertoires in COVID-19. Generated by immunoSEQ multiplex PCR, the TCRdb table keeps only in-frame clones and is missing some. The table lists over 600,000 clones, around 89% of them singletons. The sample was peripheral blood. The receptors were gathered from a woman aged 18-29 years with acute or convalescent COVID-19.

This chain joins TRBV27 and TRBJ1-1, with no clear D. Trimming cost V 0 bases and J 0 bases, with 5 bases left between them. Germline V gene sequence: CDR1 MNHEY, CDR2 SMNVEV (reference sequence). The CDR3 contains 14 residues. In DNA form, the CDR3 reads TGTGCCAGCAGTTTATCAGCTCTGAACACTGAAGCTTTCTTT. Translation gives CASSLSALNTEAFF.

The CDR3 nucleotides are TGTGCCAGCAGCGCCACCACCAGGAATGAGCAGTTCTTC. Its protein product is CASSATTRNEQFF. V gene TRBV13 combines with J gene TRBJ2-1, with no clear D. Trimming left V 5 bases short and J 7 bases short, with 12 bases between. Germline CDR1 is PRHDT and CDR2 is FYEKMQ (reference sequence). The CDR3 loop spans 13 amino acids.

CDR3 sequence: CASSVLAGGAYNEQFF. The DNA of the CDR3 is TGTGCCAGCAGCGTACTAGCGGGGGGTGCCTACAATGAGCAGTTCTTC. The genes are TRBV7-3 and TRBJ2-1; 12 bases match TRBD2. This CDR3 is built from 16 residues. J lost 2 bases, V lost 5 bases, and 4 bases had no gene match. Germline V gene data show CDR1 as SGHTA and CDR2 as FQGTGA. The full variable domain, in which reference TRBV7-3 and TRBJ2-1 provide the parts outside the CDR3, is GAGVSQTPSNKVTEKGKYVELRCDPISGHTALYWYRQSLGQGPEFLIYFQGTGAADDSGLPNDRFFAVRPEGSVSTLKIQRTERGDSAVYLCASSVLAGGAYNEQFFGPGTRLTVL.

This chain uses TRBV5-1 with TRBJ1-1; tentative D call: TRBD1 (5 bases). CDR3 length: 16 amino acids. The germline V and J ends were trimmed by 4 bases and 0 bases, with 16 bases remaining between them. Germline loops: CDR1 SGHRS, CDR2 YFSETQ. The CDR3 loop is CASSPDRNLMNTEAFF. The CDR3 DNA sequence: TGCGCCAGCAGCCCCGACAGAAACCTTATGAACACTGAAGCTTTCTTT.

This chain uses TRBV6-2 or TRBV6-3 with TRBJ2-7; D might be TRBD2 (6 bases). The CDR3 is 16 residues long. CDR1 and CDR2 from the germline V gene are MNHEY and SVGEGT. Trimming left V 5 bases short and J 7 bases short, with 24 bases between. CDR3 in amino acids: CASSKKRPMPGGEQYF. The CDR3 DNA follows: TGTGCCAGCAGTAAAAAGCGGCCGATGCCTGGGGGGGAGCAGTACTTC.

This clone was detected only once. The genes are TRBV19 and TRBJ1-1, with a weak D call TRBD1 (5 bases). The germline CDR1 and CDR2 sequences are LNHDA and SQIVND (reference sequence). This CDR3 has 15 amino acids. V was shortened by 6 bases and J by 5 bases, with 19 bases between the two germline ends. The CDR3 reads CASRPQQGLHTEAFF. Here the CDR3 DNA reads TGTGCCAGTAGACCCCAGCAGGGCTTGCATACTGAAGCTTTCTTT.

Written as DNA, the CDR3 is TGTGCCACCAGTGATTTGCCTGGGGAGCTGTTTTTT. It codes for CATSDLPGELFF. The rearrangement uses TRBV24-1 and TRBJ2-2, with no clear D. The CDR3 extends over 12 amino acids. CDR1 is KGHDR, CDR2 SFDVKD, per germline. V was trimmed by 0 bases and J by 8 bases, leaving 3 bases between them.

The chain is built from TRBV7-2 and TRBJ1-1; D remains unclear. Trimming removed 4 bases at V and 0 bases at J, with 12 bases between. CDR1 and CDR2 (germline): SGHTA, FQGNSA. The CDR3 is 15 amino acids. This CDR3 reads CASSSESRLNTEAFF. CDR3 DNA: TGTGCCAGCAGCTCCGAATCCAGATTGAACACTGAAGCTTTCTTT.

The CDR3 loop is CASTPGKGWGQPQHF. The CDR3 coding sequence is TGTGCCAGCACCCCGGGGAAGGGATGGGGTCAGCCCCAGCATTTT. V gene TRBV6-5 combines with J gene TRBJ1-5, with unresolved D. Germline values: CDR1 MNHEY, CDR2 SVGAGI. With 7 bases removed from V and 6 bases from J, the gap between germline ends came to 19 bases. The CDR3 length is 15 residues.

This clone was observed a single time. The V and J genes are TRBV5-6 and TRBJ2-3, with 8 bases matching TRBD1. This CDR3 is 15 amino acids long. CDR1 is SGHDT and CDR2 is YYEEEE in the germline V gene. Trimming cost V 4 bases and J 4 bases; bases outside gene matches: 8. This CDR3 is CASSLPGQGPDTQYF. As DNA, the CDR3 is TGTGCCAGCAGCCTCCCCGGACAGGGACCAGATACGCAGTATTTT.

The chain is built from TRBV27 and TRBJ2-7, with 7 bases fitting TRBD1. CDR3 length: 13 residues. CDR1 MNHEY and CDR2 SMNVEV come from the germline V gene (reference sequence). V gave up 5 bases and J gave up 3 bases; unmatched junction bases: 4. The CDR3, as DNA: TGTGCCAGCAGTATGGCAGGGGGCTACGAGCAGTACTTC. This encodes CASSMAGGYEQYF.

This chain joins TRBV19 and TRBJ1-2; D gene ambiguous. The CDR3 has 15 residues. CDR1 is LNHDA, CDR2 SQIVND, per germline (reference sequence). Trimming took off 6 bases at V and 7 bases at J, with 21 bases between the two ends. Here the CDR3 reads CASRTNDGGRSGYTF. The CDR3, as DNA: TGTGCCAGTAGAACAAACGACGGAGGTCGAAGTGGCTACACCTTC. The complete variable domain, with remaining parts taken from reference TRBV19 and TRBJ1-2, reads DGGITQSPKYLFRKEGQNVTLSCEQNLNHDAMYWYRQDPGQGLRLIYYSQIVNDFQKGDIAEGYSVSREKKESFPLTVTSAQKNPTAFYLCASRTNDGGRSGYTFGSGTRLTVV.

The CDR3: CASSEVLYTEAFF. The CDR3 DNA sequence: TGTGCCAGCAGTGAAGTTCTCTACACTGAAGCTTTCTTT. This chain connects TRBV6-1 to TRBJ1-1; no clear D gene. V was shortened by 1 base and J by 3 bases, with 6 bases between the two germline ends. This CDR3 spans 13 amino acids. In germline, CDR1 is MNHNS, CDR2 SASEGT.

The chain recombines TRBV29-1 with TRBJ1-5; 9 bases match TRBD1. With 4 bases clipped from V and 5 bases from J, the junction kept 6 bases outside the gene matches. This CDR3 spans 14 amino acids. Germline V gene sequence: CDR1 SQVTM, CDR2 ANQGSEA. The CDR3 sequence is CSVAGTGSDQPQHF. Here the CDR3 DNA reads TGCAGCGTTGCCGGGACAGGGTCGGATCAGCCCCAGCATTTT.

The chain recombines TRBV29-1 with TRBJ1-1, with D possibly matching TRBD1 (5 bases). Germline V gene sequence: CDR1 SQVTM, CDR2 ANQGSEA. The CDR3 has 12 amino acids. The germline V and J ends were trimmed by 5 bases and 5 bases, with 12 bases remaining between them. CDR3 sequence reads: CSVPGRATEAFF. CDR3 coding DNA: TGCAGCGTTCCCGGCAGGGCGACTGAAGCTTTCTTT.

This chain connects TRBV11-3 to TRBJ2-7; D might be TRBD2 (7 bases). Trimming shortened V by 5 bases and J by 0 bases, and 11 bases separated the two germline ends. This CDR3 is built from 14 residues. Germline V gene sequence: CDR1 SGHNT, CDR2 YENEEA. The CDR3 coding sequence is TGTGCCAGCAGCCCGGGGGGCCACTCCTACGAGCAGTACTTC. Protein sequence: CASSPGGHSYEQYF.

The genes are TRBV5-8 and TRBJ1-5; D may be TRBD1 (5 bases). CDR1 and CDR2 (germline): SGHTS, YDEGEE. V lost 7 bases and J 3 bases, leaving 14 bases between the germline ends. The CDR3 length is 14 residues. The CDR3 loop is CASRQAGYNQPQHF. The CDR3 DNA reads TGTGCCAGCCGACAAGCAGGGTACAATCAGCCCCAGCATTTT.

This chain links TRBV7-9 with TRBJ1-1, with a possible D match to TRBD1 (5 bases). Trimming stripped 4 bases from V and 1 base from J, with 16 bases between. CDR1 is SEHNR and CDR2 is FQNEAQ in the germline V gene (reference sequence). CDR3 length: 16 residues. The CDR3 spells CASSSLGGGGNTEAFF. The DNA for the CDR3 is TGTGCCAGCAGCTCCTTAGGCGGGGGAGGGAACACTGAAGCTTTCTTT.

The chain uses TRBV7-2 and TRBJ1-2; no clear D gene. V lost 1 base and J 7 bases, leaving 13 bases between the germline ends. CDR1 is SGHTA and CDR2 is FQGNSA in the germline V gene. This CDR3 has 14 residues. This chain's CDR3 is CASSLGSLVPGYTF. CDR3 coding DNA: TGTGCCAGCAGCTTAGGGAGTCTCGTACCTGGCTACACCTTC.

This clone is a singleton in its sample. This chain links TRBV7-3 with TRBJ1-2, with a tentative D call TRBD1 (5 bases). The CDR3 has 14 residues. Germline loops: CDR1 SGHTA, CDR2 FQGTGA. The ends were cut back, 5 bases at V and 1 base at J, with 11 bases in the middle. The CDR3 loop reads CASSPGKDNYGYTF. The CDR3 DNA sequence: TGTGCCAGCAGCCCAGGGAAGGATAACTATGGCTACACCTTC.

The chain is built from TRBV5-4 and TRBJ2-7, with 7 bases aligning to TRBD1. V was pared by 7 bases and J by 3 bases, with 13 bases of the junction left unmatched. Germline V gene data show CDR1 as SGHNT and CDR2 as YYREEE (reference sequence). The CDR3 spans 15 residues. CDR3 sequence: CASGPPGQQDYEQYF. The CDR3 DNA reads as TGTGCCAGCGGGCCTCCGGGACAGCAAGACTACGAGCAGTACTTC.